These T cell receptor beta chains were read from a single sample in a study of shared clonotypes between healthy human individuals. This table comes from immunoSEQ multiplex PCR, and its TCRdb copy is limited to in-frame clones, with some not included. The data show approximately 1,500,000 clones, roughly 96% seen once. Material: naive CD4+ T cells sorted from blood. The receptors originated from a man aged 25-45 years in good health. Each CDR3 is given with its conserved first and last residue. D genes are given only for firm matches. Clone size appears in some rows only: once, few, many, or a class for an expanded clone.

length: 15; D: -; J: TRBJ2-7; V: TRBV2; size: -; CDR3: CASSVNWDWRDEQYF; DNA: TGTGCCAGCAGTGTTAACTGGGATTGGCGGGACGAGCAGTACTTC
length: 15; D: TRBD1; J: TRBJ1-1; V: TRBV28; size: -; CDR3: CASSLSGGPYTEAFF; DNA: TGTGCCAGCAGTCTCTCAGGGGGTCCGTACACTGAAGCTTTCTTT
length: 15; D: TRBD2; J: TRBJ2-1; V: TRBV4-2; size: -; CDR3: CASSQDLAEYNEQFF; DNA: TGTGCCAGCAGCCAAGACCTAGCGGAGTACAATGAGCAGTTCTTC
length: 16; D: -; J: TRBJ1-5; V: TRBV7-8; size: -; CDR3: CASSLSNRDQGQPQHF; DNA: TGTGCCAGCAGCTTATCCAACAGGGATCAGGGTCAGCCCCAGCATTTT
length: 13; D: -; J: TRBJ1-1; V: TRBV28; size: -; CDR3: CASSPLSRTEAFF; DNA: TGTGCCAGCAGTCCGCTATCGAGGACTGAAGCTTTCTTT
length: 15; D: -; J: TRBJ1-2; V: TRBV5-5; size: -; CDR3: CASSLEVPLAGGYTF; DNA: TGTGCCAGCAGCTTGGAAGTTCCGTTGGCGGGCGGCTACACCTTC
length: 16; D: TRBD2; J: TRBJ2-1; V: TRBV11-3; size: -; CDR3: CASSFPSGRVGYEQFF; DNA: TGTGCCAGCAGCTTCCCTAGCGGGAGAGTAGGCTATGAGCAGTTCTTC
length: 13; D: -; J: TRBJ2-1; V: TRBV5-4; size: -; CDR3: CASSLGRDNEQFF; DNA: TGTGCCAGCAGCTTGGGACGGGACAATGAGCAGTTCTTC
length: 13; D: -; J: TRBJ2-4; V: TRBV6-6; size: -; CDR3: CASRAGGGRPQYF; DNA: TGTGCCAGCAGAGCCGGAGGGGGCAGGCCTCAGTACTTC
length: 16; D: TRBD2; J: TRBJ2-1; V: TRBV5-4; size: -; CDR3: CASSLGAGGRYNEQFF; DNA: TGTGCCAGCAGCTTGGGGGCGGGAGGGCGCTACAATGAGCAGTTCTTC
length: 13; D: -; J: TRBJ1-1; V: TRBV18; size: -; CDR3: CASSPQGGTEAFF; DNA: TGTGCCAGCTCACCACAGGGAGGGACTGAAGCTTTCTTT
length: 15; D: -; J: TRBJ2-3; V: TRBV30; size: -; CDR3: CAWSVRARRTDTQYF; DNA: TGTGCCTGGAGTGTACGGGCTCGACGCACAGATACGCAGTATTTT
length: 13; D: -; J: TRBJ2-7; V: TRBV10-2; size: -; CDR3: CASSRSSVYEQYF; DNA: TGCGCCAGCAGTCGGTCTAGCGTTTACGAGCAGTACTTC
length: 14; D: TRBD1; J: TRBJ1-1; V: TRBV19; size: once; CDR3: CASRRTGENTEAFF; DNA: TGTGCCAGTAGACGGACAGGGGAGAACACTGAAGCTTTCTTT
length: 12; D: -; J: TRBJ2-1; V: TRBV5-5; size: once; CDR3: CASSLGVNEQFF; DNA: TGTGCCAGCAGCCTGGGGGTTAATGAGCAGTTCTTC
length: 13; D: -; J: TRBJ1-1; V: TRBV2; size: few; CDR3: CASTKDGNTEAFF; DNA: TGTGCCAGCACTAAGGACGGGAACACTGAAGCTTTCTTT
length: 15; D: -; J: TRBJ1-3; V: TRBV5-1; size: -; CDR3: CASSLWGYSGNTIYF; DNA: TGCGCCAGCAGCTTGTGGGGTTATTCAGGAAACACCATATATTTT
length: 15; D: TRBD1; J: TRBJ2-1; V: TRBV5-1; size: -; CDR3: CASSFNRGWFDEQFF; DNA: TGCGCCAGCAGCTTTAACAGGGGTTGGTTCGATGAGCAGTTCTTC
length: 17; D: -; J: TRBJ1-5; V: TRBV7-8; size: -; CDR3: CASSLVATLHGNQPQHF; DNA: TGTGCCAGCAGCTTAGTTGCGACACTCCATGGGAATCAGCCCCAGCATTTT
length: 18; D: TRBD1; J: TRBJ2-6; V: TRBV18; size: -; CDR3: CASSRGTGQGAGANVLTF; DNA: TGTGCCAGCTCACGCGGGACAGGCCAAGGGGCTGGGGCCAACGTCCTGACTTTC
length: 14; D: -; J: TRBJ2-1; V: TRBV18; size: -; CDR3: CASSPIAGANEQFF; DNA: TGTGCCAGCTCACCAATCGCCGGGGCGAATGAGCAGTTCTTC
length: 13; D: TRBD1; J: TRBJ1-5; V: TRBV6-5; size: -; CDR3: CASSSRGPKPQHF; DNA: TGTGCCAGCAGTTCCAGGGGGCCAAAGCCCCAGCATTTT
length: 13; D: TRBD1; J: TRBJ2-7; V: TRBV14; size: -; CDR3: CASSRDRHYEQYF; DNA: TGTGCCAGCAGTAGGGACAGACACTACGAGCAGTACTTC
length: 14; D: TRBD2; J: TRBJ2-3; V: TRBV5-1; size: -; CDR3: CASSLLAGADTQYF; DNA: TGCGCCAGCAGCTTGCTAGCGGGAGCAGATACGCAGTATTTT
length: 16; D: TRBD2; J: TRBJ2-7; V: TRBV18; size: once; CDR3: CASSPPAPAGEREQYF; DNA: TGTGCCAGCTCACCACCGGCCCCAGCGGGAGAAAGGGAGCAGTACTTC
length: 15; D: TRBD1; J: TRBJ2-2; V: TRBV10-3; size: -; CDR3: CATLRQGTNTGELFF; DNA: TGTGCCACCCTCAGACAGGGGACGAACACCGGGGAGCTGTTTTTT
length: 12; D: -; J: TRBJ2-7; V: TRBV5-4; size: -; CDR3: CASSKLDREQYF; DNA: TGTGCCAGCAGCAAACTAGATCGGGAGCAGTACTTC
length: 13; D: -; J: TRBJ2-7; V: TRBV10-2; size: -; CDR3: CASSEFPASEQYF; DNA: TGCGCCAGCAGTGAGTTCCCTGCCTCCGAGCAGTACTTC
length: 11; D: TRBD2; J: TRBJ2-2; V: TRBV28; size: once; CDR3: CASSGTGELFF; DNA: TGTGCCAGTAGCGGGACCGGGGAGCTGTTTTTT
length: 15; D: TRBD2; J: TRBJ2-1; V: TRBV7-2; size: -; CDR3: CASSLALAVYNEQFF; DNA: TGTGCCAGCAGCTTAGCGCTAGCGGTCTACAATGAGCAGTTCTTC
length: 15; D: TRBD2; J: TRBJ2-3; V: TRBV19; size: -; CDR3: CARKRGAGRTDTQYF; DNA: TGTGCCCGCAAAAGGGGAGCGGGACGCACAGATACGCAGTATTTT
length: 19; D: -; J: TRBJ2-2; V: TRBV7-9; size: -; CDR3: CASSPGPPRGSTNTGELFF; DNA: TGTGCCAGCAGTCCCGGGCCGCCCAGAGGGTCGACCAACACCGGGGAGCTGTTTTTT
length: 14; D: -; J: TRBJ2-7; V: TRBV5-4; size: -; CDR3: CASSNRDKHYEQYF; DNA: TGTGCCAGCAGCAACCGGGACAAACACTACGAGCAGTACTTC
length: 14; D: -; J: TRBJ2-1; V: TRBV7-2; size: -; CDR3: CASSLGAGYNEQFF; DNA: TGTGCCAGCAGCTTAGGGGCAGGCTACAATGAGCAGTTCTTC
length: 13; D: -; J: TRBJ2-7; V: TRBV15; size: -; CDR3: CATSSFPSYEQYF; DNA: TGTGCCACCAGCTCGTTTCCCTCCTACGAGCAGTACTTC
length: 12; D: TRBD1; J: TRBJ2-5; V: TRBV29-1; size: -; CDR3: CSVSRGPETQYF; DNA: TGCAGCGTGAGCAGGGGGCCAGAGACCCAGTACTTC
length: 14; D: -; J: TRBJ1-3; V: TRBV10-3; size: -; CDR3: CAISDGSSGNTIYF; DNA: TGTGCCATCAGTGACGGCAGCTCTGGAAACACCATATATTTT
length: 14; D: TRBD2; J: TRBJ2-2; V: TRBV27; size: -; CDR3: CASRRLAVVGELFF; DNA: TGTGCCAGCAGACGACTAGCGGTGGTCGGGGAGCTGTTTTTT
length: 11; D: TRBD1; J: TRBJ2-5; V: TRBV29-1; size: -; CDR3: CSVEQGETQYF; DNA: TGCAGCGTGGAACAGGGGGAGACCCAGTACTTC
length: 15; D: -; J: TRBJ2-1; V: TRBV2; size: -; CDR3: CASSTQGSNDNEQFF; DNA: TGTGCCAGCAGTACACAGGGTTCTAACGACAATGAGCAGTTCTTC
length: 13; D: TRBD1; J: TRBJ2-5; V: TRBV19; size: -; CDR3: CASSLQGVQTQYF; DNA: TGTGCCAGTAGCCTCCAGGGGGTCCAGACCCAGTACTTC
length: 14; D: -; J: TRBJ2-3; V: TRBV9; size: -; CDR3: CASSVVGITDTQYF; DNA: TGTGCCAGCAGCGTCGTCGGGATCACAGATACGCAGTATTTT
length: 14; D: -; J: TRBJ1-2; V: TRBV6-4; size: -; CDR3: CASSETGVGYGYTF; DNA: TGTGCCAGCAGTGAGACGGGGGTAGGTTATGGCTACACCTTC
length: 16; D: TRBD1; J: TRBJ2-3; V: TRBV5-6; size: -; CDR3: CASRETGTGNTDTQYF; DNA: TGTGCCAGCAGGGAGACCGGGACAGGGAATACAGATACGCAGTATTTT
length: 16; D: -; J: TRBJ2-2; V: TRBV5-1; size: once; CDR3: CASSLAVSGNTGELFF; DNA: TGCGCCAGCAGCTTGGCGGTAAGCGGGAACACCGGGGAGCTGTTTTTT
length: 16; D: TRBD2; J: TRBJ2-3; V: TRBV10-3; size: -; CDR3: CAISGSKTSETDTQYF; DNA: TGTGCCATCAGTGGATCTAAGACTAGCGAGACAGATACGCAGTATTTT
length: 14; D: -; J: TRBJ2-7; V: TRBV11-3; size: -; CDR3: CASSLRRGTHEQYF; DNA: TGTGCCAGCAGCTTAAGGCGCGGGACCCACGAGCAGTACTTC
length: 11; D: -; J: TRBJ2-3; V: TRBV6-1; size: -; CDR3: CASSKTDTQYF; DNA: TGTGCCAGCAGTAAGACAGATACGCAGTATTTT
length: 13; D: TRBD1; J: TRBJ2-1; V: TRBV14; size: once; CDR3: CASKDRVYNEQFF; DNA: TGTGCCAGCAAGGACAGGGTATACAATGAGCAGTTCTTC
length: 14; D: TRBD1; J: TRBJ2-7; V: TRBV5-5; size: -; CDR3: CASSFIGGTYEQYF; DNA: TGTGCCAGCAGCTTCATAGGGGGCACCTACGAGCAGTACTTC
length: 15; D: -; J: TRBJ2-3; V: TRBV11-2; size: -; CDR3: CASRTTGTITDTQYF; DNA: TGTGCCAGCAGGACGACCGGGACCATCACAGATACGCAGTATTTT
length: 14; D: -; J: TRBJ2-2; V: TRBV5-1; size: -; CDR3: CASSLGTSTGELFF; DNA: TGCGCCAGCAGCTTGGGTACGTCTACCGGGGAGCTGTTTTTT
length: 20; D: TRBD2; J: TRBJ2-4; V: TRBV2; size: once; CDR3: CASSEAPAELAGGAKNIQYF; DNA: TGTGCCAGCAGTGAAGCTCCCGCCGAACTAGCGGGGGGAGCCAAAAACATTCAGTACTTC
length: 16; D: -; J: TRBJ2-2; V: TRBV18; size: once; CDR3: CASSPLQGRDTGELFF; DNA: TGTGCCAGCTCACCACTACAGGGTAGGGACACCGGGGAGCTGTTTTTT